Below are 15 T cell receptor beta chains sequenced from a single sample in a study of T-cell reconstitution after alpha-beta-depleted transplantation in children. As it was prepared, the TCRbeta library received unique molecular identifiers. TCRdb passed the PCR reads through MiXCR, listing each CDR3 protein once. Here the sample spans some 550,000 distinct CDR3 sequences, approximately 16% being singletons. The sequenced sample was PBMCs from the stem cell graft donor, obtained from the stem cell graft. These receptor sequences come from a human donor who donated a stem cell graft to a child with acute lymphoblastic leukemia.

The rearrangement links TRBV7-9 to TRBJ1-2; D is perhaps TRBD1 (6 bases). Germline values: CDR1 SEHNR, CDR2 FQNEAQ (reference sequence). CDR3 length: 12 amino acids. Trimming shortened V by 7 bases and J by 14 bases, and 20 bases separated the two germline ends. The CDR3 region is CASIFPATGWTF. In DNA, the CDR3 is TGTGCCAGCATCTTTCCCGCGACAGGCTGGACCTTC.

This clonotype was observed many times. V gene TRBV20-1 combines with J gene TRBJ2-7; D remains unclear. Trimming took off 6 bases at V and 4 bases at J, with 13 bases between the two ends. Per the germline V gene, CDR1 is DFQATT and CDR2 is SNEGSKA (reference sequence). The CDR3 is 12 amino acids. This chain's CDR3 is CSASGLSYEQYF. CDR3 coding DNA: TGCAGTGCCTCGGGCCTAAGTTACGAGCAGTACTTC.

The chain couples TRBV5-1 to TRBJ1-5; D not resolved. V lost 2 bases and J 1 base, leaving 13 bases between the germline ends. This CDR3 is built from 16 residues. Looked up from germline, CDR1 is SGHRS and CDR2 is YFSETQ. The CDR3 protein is CASSFDGQLSNQPQHF. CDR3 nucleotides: TGCGCCAGCAGCTTTGATGGGCAGCTGAGCAATCAGCCCCAGCATTTT. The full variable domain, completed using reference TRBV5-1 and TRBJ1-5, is KAGVTQTPRYLIKTRGQQVTLSCSPISGHRSVSWYQQTPGQGLQFLFEYFSETQRNKGNFPGRFSGRQFSNSRSEMNVSTLELGDSALYLCASSFDGQLSNQPQHFGDGTRLSIL.

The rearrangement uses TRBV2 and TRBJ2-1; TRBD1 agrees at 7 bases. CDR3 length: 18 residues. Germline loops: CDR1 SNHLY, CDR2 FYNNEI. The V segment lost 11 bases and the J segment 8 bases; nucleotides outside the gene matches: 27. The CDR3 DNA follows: TGTGCCGTCACAGTCGGGCCTACCCTGACAGGGTTGATCGATGAGCAGTTCTTC. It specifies CAVTVGPTLTGLIDEQFF. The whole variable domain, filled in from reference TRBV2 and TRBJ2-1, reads EPEVTQTPSHQVTQMGQEVILRCVPISNHLYFYWYRQILGQKVEFLVSFYNNEISEKSEIFDDQFSVERPDGSNFTLKIRSTKLEDSAMYFCAVTVGPTLTGLIDEQFFGPGTRLTVL.

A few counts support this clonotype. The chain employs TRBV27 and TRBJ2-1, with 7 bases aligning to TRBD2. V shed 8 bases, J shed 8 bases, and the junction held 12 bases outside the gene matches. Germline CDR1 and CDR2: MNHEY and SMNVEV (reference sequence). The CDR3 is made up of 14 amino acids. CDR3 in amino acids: CASRFGGSLHEQFF. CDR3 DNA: TGTGCCAGCCGGTTCGGCGGGAGCCTCCATGAGCAGTTCTTC.

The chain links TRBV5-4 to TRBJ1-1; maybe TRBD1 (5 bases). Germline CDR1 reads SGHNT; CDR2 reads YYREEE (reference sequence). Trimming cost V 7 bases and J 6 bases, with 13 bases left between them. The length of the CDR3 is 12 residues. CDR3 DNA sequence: TGTGCCAGCGGGGCAGGCGGGGCTGAAGCTTTCTTT. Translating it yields CASGAGGAEAFF.

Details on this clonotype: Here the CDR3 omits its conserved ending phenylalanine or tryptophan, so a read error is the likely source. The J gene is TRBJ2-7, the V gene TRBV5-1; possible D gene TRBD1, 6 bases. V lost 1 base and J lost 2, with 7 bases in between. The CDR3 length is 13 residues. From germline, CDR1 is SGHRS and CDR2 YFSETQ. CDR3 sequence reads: CASSLWTAYEQYL. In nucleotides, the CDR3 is TGCGCCAGCAGCTTGTGGACAGCCTACGAGCAGTACTTG.

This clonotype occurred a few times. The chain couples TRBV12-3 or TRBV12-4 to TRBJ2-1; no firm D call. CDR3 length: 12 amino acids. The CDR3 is CASALGYNEQFF. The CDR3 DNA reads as TGTGCTTCAGCCTTAGGCTACAATGAGCAGTTCTTC.

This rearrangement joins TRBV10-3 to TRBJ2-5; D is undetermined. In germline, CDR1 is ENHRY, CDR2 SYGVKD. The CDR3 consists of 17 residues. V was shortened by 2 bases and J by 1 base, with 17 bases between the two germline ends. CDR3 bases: TGTGCCATCAGTGAGACGCGACGGGCGATCCCCCAAGAGACCCAGTACTTC. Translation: CAISETRRAIPQETQYF.

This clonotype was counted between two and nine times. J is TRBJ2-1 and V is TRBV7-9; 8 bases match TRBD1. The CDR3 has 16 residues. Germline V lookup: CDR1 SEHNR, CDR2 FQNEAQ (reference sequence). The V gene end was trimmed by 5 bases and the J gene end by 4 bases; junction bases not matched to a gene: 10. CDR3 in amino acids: CASSRRDRGTYNEQFF. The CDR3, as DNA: TGTGCCAGCAGCCGACGCGACAGGGGCACTTACAATGAGCAGTTCTTC. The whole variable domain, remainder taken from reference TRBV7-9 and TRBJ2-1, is DTGVSQNPRHKITKRGQNVTFRCDPISEHNRLYWYRQTLGQGPEFLTYFQNEAQLEKSRLLSDRFSAERPKGSFSTLEIQRTEQGDSAMYLCASSRRDRGTYNEQFFGPGTRLTVL.

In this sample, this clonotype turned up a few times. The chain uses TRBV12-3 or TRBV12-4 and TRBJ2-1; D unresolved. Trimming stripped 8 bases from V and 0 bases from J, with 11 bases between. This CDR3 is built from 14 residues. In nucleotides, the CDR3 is TGTGCCAGCGCCCTGTCGAGCTCCTACAATGAGCAGTTCTTC. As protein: CASALSSSYNEQFF.

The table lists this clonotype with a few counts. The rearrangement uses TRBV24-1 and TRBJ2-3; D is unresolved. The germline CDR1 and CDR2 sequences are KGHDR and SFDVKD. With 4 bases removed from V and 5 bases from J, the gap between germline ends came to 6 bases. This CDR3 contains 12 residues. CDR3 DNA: TGTGCCACCAGTGAGACGGGAGATACGCAGTATTTT. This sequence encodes CATSETGDTQYF.

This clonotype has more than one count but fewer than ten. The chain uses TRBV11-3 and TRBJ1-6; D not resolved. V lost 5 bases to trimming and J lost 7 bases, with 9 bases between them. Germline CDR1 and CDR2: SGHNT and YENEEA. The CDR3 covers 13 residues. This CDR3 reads CASSRVRNSPLHF. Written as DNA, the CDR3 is TGTGCCAGCAGCAGGGTTCGAAATTCACCCCTCCACTTT. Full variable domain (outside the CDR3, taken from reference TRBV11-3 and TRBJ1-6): EAGVVQSPRYKIIEKKQPVAFWCNPISGHNTLYWYLQNLGQGPELLIRYENEEAVDDSQLPKDRFSAERLKGVDSTLKIQPAELGDSAVYLCASSRVRNSPLHFGNGTRLTVT.

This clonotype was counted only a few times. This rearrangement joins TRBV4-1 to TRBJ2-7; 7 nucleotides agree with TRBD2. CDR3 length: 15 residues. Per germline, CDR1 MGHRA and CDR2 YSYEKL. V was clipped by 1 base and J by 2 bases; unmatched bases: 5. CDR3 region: CASSQGTGLPYEQYF. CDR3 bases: TGCGCCAGCAGCCAAGGGACGGGACTACCCTACGAGCAGTACTTC.

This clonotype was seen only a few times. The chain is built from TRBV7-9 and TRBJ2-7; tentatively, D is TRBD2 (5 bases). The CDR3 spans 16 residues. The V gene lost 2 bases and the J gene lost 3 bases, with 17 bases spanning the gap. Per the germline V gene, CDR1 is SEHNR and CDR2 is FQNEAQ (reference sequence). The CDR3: CASSLNVGGWGYEQYF. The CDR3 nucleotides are TGTGCCAGCAGCTTAAACGTTGGAGGATGGGGCTACGAGCAGTACTTC.